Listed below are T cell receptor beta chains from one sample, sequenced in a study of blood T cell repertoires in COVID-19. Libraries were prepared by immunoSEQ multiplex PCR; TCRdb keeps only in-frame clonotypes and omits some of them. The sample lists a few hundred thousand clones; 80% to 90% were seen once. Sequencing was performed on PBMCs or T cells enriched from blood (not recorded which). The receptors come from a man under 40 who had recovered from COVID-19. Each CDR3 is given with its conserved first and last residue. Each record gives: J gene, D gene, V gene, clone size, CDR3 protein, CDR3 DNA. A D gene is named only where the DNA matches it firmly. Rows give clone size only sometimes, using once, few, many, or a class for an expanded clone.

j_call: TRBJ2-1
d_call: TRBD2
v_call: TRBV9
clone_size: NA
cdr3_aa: CASSSGGKNEQFF
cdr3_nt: TGTGCCAGCTCTAGCGGGGGCAAAAATGAGCAGTTCTTC

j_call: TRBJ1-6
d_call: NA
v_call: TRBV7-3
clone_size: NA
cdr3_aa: CASSLSGAQNSPLHF
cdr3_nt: TGTGCCAGCAGCTTAAGTGGGGCACAAAATTCACCCCTCCACTTT

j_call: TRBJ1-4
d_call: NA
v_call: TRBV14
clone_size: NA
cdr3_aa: CASSQSGETNEKLFF
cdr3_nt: TGTGCCAGCAGCCAATCAGGGGAAACTAATGAAAAACTGTTTTTT

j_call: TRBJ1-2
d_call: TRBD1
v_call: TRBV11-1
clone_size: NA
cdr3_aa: CASSPDRDGGYTF
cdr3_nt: TGTGCCAGCAGCCCTGACAGGGATGGTGGCTACACCTTC

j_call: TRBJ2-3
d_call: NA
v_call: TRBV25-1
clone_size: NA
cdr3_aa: CASYQVSVAVGTQYF
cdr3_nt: TGTGCCAGCTACCAGGTTTCGGTGGCAGTCGGTACGCAGTATTTT

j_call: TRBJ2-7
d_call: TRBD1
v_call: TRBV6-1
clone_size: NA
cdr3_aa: CASSVIPGQGSYEQYF
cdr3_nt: TGTGCCAGCAGTGTAATACCGGGACAGGGCTCCTACGAGCAGTACTTC

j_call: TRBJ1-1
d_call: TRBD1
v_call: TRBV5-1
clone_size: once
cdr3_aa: CASRPDRVGAFF
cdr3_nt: TGCGCCAGCAGACCCGACAGGGTTGGAGCTTTCTTT

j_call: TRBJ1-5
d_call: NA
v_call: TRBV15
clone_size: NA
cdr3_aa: CATSDNNQPQHF
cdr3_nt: TGTGCCACTTCGGACAATAATCAGCCCCAGCATTTT

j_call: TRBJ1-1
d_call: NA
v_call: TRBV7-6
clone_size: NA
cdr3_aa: CASSTNRLYENTEAFF
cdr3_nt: TGTGCCAGCAGCACGAACAGGTTATATGAGAACACTGAAGCTTTCTTT

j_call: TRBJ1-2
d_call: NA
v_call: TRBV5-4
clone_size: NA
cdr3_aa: CASSIAATTNYGYTF
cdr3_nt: TGTGCCAGCAGCATCGCAGCGACCACTAACTATGGCTACACCTTC

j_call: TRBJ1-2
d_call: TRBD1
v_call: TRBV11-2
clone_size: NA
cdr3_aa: CASSSGGSGYGYTF
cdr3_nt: TGTGCCAGCAGCTCAGGGGGTAGCGGCTATGGCTACACCTTC

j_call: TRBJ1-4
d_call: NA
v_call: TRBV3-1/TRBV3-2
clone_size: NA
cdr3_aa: CASSQGANANEKLFF
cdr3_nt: TGTGCCAGCAGCCAGGGAGCTAACGCTAATGAAAAACTGTTTTTT

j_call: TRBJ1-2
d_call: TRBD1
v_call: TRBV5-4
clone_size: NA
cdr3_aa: CASSSVARGQGYTF
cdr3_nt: TGTGCCAGCAGCTCTGTGGCCAGGGGGCAAGGCTACACCTTC

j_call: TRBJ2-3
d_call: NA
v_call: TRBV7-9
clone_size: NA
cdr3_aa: CASGAVRFLTDTQYF
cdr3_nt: TGTGCCAGCGGGGCCGTCCGGTTCCTCACAGATACGCAGTATTTT

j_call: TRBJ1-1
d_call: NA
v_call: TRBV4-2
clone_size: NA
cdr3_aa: CASSQERDTEAFF
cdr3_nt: TGTGCCAGCAGCCAAGAACGGGACACTGAAGCTTTCTTT

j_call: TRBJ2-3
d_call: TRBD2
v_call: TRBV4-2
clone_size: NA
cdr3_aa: CASSLGGGSDTQYF
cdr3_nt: TGTGCCAGCAGCCTGGGGGGGGGTTCAGATACGCAGTATTTT

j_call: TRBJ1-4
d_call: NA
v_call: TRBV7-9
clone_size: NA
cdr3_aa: CASSRRAEKLFF
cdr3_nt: TGTGCCAGCAGCCGCAGGGCTGAAAAACTGTTTTTT

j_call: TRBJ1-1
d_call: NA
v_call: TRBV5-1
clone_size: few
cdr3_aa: CASSLGPDSAEAFF
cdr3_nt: TGCGCCAGCAGCTTAGGGCCTGACAGCGCTGAAGCTTTCTTT

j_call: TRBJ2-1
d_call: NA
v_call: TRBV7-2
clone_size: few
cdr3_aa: CASSLGGPYNEQFF
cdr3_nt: TGTGCCAGCAGCTTGGGGGGGCCTTACAATGAGCAGTTCTTC

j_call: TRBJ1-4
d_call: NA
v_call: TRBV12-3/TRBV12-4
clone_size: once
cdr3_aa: CASSLAGSEKLFF
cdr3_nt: TGTGCCAGCAGTTTAGCCGGGTCTGAAAAACTGTTTTTT

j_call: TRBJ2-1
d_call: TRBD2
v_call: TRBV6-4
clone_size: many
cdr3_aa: CASSVKSGGDNEQFF
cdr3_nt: TGTGCCAGCAGTGTTAAGAGCGGGGGAGACAATGAGCAGTTCTTC

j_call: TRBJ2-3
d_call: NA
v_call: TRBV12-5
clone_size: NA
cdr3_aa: CASGFRAPVRDF
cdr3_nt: TGTGCTAGTGGTTTCCGGGCCCCCGTGAGGGATTTT

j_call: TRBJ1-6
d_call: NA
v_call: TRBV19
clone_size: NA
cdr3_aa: CASSIPGDSPLHF
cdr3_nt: TGTGCCAGTAGTATCCCCGGGGATTCACCCCTCCACTTT

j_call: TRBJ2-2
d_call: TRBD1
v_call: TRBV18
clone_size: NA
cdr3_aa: CASQTGADTGELFF
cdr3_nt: TGTGCCAGCCAGACAGGGGCGGACACCGGGGAGCTGTTTTTT

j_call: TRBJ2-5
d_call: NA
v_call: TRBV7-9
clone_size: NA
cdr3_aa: CASSLAKTQYF
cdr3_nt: TGTGCCAGCAGCTTGGCAAAGACCCAGTACTTC

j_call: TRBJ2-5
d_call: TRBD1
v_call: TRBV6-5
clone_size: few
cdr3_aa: CASSTDREQETQYF
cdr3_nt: TGTGCCAGCAGTACGGACAGGGAACAAGAGACCCAGTACTTC

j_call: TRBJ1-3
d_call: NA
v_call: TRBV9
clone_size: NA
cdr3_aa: CASSKLGQATSGNTIYF
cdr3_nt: TGTGCCAGCAGCAAATTAGGACAAGCGACCTCTGGAAACACCATATATTTT

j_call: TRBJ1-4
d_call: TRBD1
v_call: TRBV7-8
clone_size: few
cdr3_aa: CASSSTSGQGAEKLFF
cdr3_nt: TGTGCCAGCAGCTCTACTTCGGGACAGGGGGCGGAAAAACTGTTTTTT

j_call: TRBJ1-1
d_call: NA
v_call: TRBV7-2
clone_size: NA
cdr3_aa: CASRPRPTGNTEAFF
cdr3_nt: TGTGCCAGCAGACCCCGCCCCACAGGGAACACTGAAGCTTTCTTT

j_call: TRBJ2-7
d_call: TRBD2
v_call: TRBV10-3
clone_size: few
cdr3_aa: CAISERTSGGQYEQYF
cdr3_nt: TGTGCCATCAGTGAGAGGACTAGCGGGGGGCAGTACGAGCAGTACTTC

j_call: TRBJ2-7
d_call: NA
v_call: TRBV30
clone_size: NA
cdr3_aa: CACGGRGEQYF
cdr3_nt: TGTGCCTGTGGGGGCCGGGGAGAGCAGTACTTC